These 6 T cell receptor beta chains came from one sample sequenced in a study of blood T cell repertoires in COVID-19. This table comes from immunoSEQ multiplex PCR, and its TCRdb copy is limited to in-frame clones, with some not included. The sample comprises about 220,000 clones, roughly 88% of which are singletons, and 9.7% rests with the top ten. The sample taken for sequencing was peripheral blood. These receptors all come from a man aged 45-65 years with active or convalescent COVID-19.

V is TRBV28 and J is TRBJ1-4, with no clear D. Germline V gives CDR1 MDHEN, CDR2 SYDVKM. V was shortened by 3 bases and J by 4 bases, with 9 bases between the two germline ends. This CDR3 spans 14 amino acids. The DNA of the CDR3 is TGTGCCAGCAGTTTTCCCCTATTTAATGAAAAACTGTTTTTT. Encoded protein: CASSFPLFNEKLFF.

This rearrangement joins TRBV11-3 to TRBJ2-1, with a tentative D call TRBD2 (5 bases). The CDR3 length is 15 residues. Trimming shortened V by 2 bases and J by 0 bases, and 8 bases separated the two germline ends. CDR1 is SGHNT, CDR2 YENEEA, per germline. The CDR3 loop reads CASSLHTSSYNEQFF. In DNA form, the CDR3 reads TGTGCCAGCAGCTTACACACTAGCTCCTACAATGAGCAGTTCTTC.

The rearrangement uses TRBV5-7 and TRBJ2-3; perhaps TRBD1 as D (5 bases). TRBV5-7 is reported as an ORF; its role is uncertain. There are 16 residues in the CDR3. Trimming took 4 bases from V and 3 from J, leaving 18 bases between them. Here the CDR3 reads CASSLVGVEWTDTQYF. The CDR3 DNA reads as TGTGCCAGCAGCCTGGTAGGGGTCGAGTGGACAGATACGCAGTATTTT.

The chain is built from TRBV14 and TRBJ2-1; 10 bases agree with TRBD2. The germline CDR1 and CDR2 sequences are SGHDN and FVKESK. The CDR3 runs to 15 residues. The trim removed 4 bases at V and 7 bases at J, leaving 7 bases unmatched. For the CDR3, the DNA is TGTGCCAGCAGCCTAAGCGGGAGGGCCCGGAATGAGCAGTTCTTC. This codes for CASSLSGRARNEQFF.

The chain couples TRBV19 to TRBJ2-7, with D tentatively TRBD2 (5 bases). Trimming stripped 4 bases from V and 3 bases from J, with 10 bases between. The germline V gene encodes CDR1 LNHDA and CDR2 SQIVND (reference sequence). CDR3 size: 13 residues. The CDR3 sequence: CASSTGLSYEQYV. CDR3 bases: TGTGCCAGTAGTACCGGACTGAGCTACGAGCAGTACGTC.

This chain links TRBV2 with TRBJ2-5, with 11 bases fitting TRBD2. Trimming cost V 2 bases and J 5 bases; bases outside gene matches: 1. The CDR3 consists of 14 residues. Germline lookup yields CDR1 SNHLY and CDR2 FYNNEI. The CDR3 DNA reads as TGTGCCAGCAGTGAAAGGACTAGCGGGGAGACCCAGTACTTC. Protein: CASSERTSGETQYF.